The T cell receptor (beta chain) under discussion was sequenced for a study of T and B cells in COVID-19 patients. The CDR3 has 15 residues. With 5 bases clipped from V and 6 bases from J, the junction kept 6 bases outside the gene matches. Multiplex PCR with BIOMED2 TRB-A/B primer pools amplified TRB rearrangements. TCRdb passed the multiplex PCR reads through MiXCR, listing each CDR3 protein once. The sample has approximately 11,000 distinct CDR3 sequences; approximately 31% are singletons. Each TRB amplification used roughly 250-550 ng of genomic DNA from blood. The gene calls are TRBV12-3 or TRBV12-4 and TRBJ2-1, with 11 bases matching TRBD2. Sequenced sample: blood. This TCR was sampled from a human donor who had recovered from COVID-19. The CDR3 reads CASSGTSGSGNEQFF. As DNA, the CDR3 is TGTGCCAGCAGTGGTACTAGCGGGAGTGGCAATGAGCAGTTCTTC.